This TCR beta chain was identified during a study of blood T cell repertoires in COVID-19 (dated by TCRdb to 2018 to 2021). The study in broad terms: Samples from collaborators originated in the United States, Italy and Spain and spanned both the acute and convalescent phases of COVID-19. Deeply sampled blood TCRbeta repertoires from subjects exposed to, actively infected with, or recovered from COVID-19 were included in the dataset. Nearly every sample came with metadata listing a de-identified subject ID, COVID-19 status, age in years and sex. Where available, HLA class I and class II types were obtained from metadata supplied by the sample provider rather than from assay-based typing. Samples came from the ongoing ImmuneRACE study (first 160 participants) plus 1,254 subjects from 6 global collaborators. The prospective study material was composed of cDNA or gDNA derived from T cells, B-cell-depleted T cells, or PBMCs. A freely available public database, intended as a resource for researchers studying the immune response to SARS-CoV-2, is where the repertoires were released.

Each collaborating institution followed its own protocols to collect whole blood in K2EDTA tubes. For TCRbeta analysis, collaborators shipped samples in one of three forms: frozen whole blood, isolated PBMCs, or DNA extracted from either of those sample types. TCRbeta CDR3 regions were amplified from genomic DNA using the immunoSEQ Assay, a bias-controlled multiplex PCR. The paper's data handling went like this. Nucleated cell counts per sample were estimated from amplification of reference gene primers within the assay. To quantify the absolute abundance of each unique TCRbeta CDR3 rearrangement, sequence reads were collapsed and filtered. For each sample, productive Simpson clonality was calculated by taking the square root of Simpson's diversity index across productive rearrangements. The source is immuneACCESS, and TCRdb retained only in-frame sequences with V and J called. Part of the clones is not carried over; for the studies checked, unresolved V genes explain less than half of this, and the remainder is unexplained. V, J and clone size are taken as reported in that table, and D and trimming were inferred from the DNA itself. The sample includes approximately 100,000 clones, with 65% to 75% observed a single time. 5% to 6.5% of the sample goes to the ten largest clones.

Here is what the overall study found, with its caveats: How much clinical and demographic metadata was included differed by source and by participant, and the metadata was provided uncurated.

From the cysteine through the phenylalanine, the CDR3 covers 13 amino acids. CDR3 DNA only is kept here, 39 bases in frame from base 1. The germline V gene provides CDR1 MNHEY and CDR2 SVGAGI. Trimming costs V 6 bases and J 8 bases, and their ends lie 14 bases apart. Concerning this clone itself: What antigen it recognizes has not been identified. Base qualities are not at hand, and no much larger clone is one base apart.

Rearrangement joined TRBV6-5 to TRBJ2-4, with the D gene call left open. Sequencing was performed on peripheral blood. The origin of this receptor is an older man with acute or convalescent COVID-19. The nucleotide sequence reads TGTGCCAGCAGGCGTAACTCCGAGGACATTCAGTACTTC. Protein translation: CASRRNSEDIQYF.